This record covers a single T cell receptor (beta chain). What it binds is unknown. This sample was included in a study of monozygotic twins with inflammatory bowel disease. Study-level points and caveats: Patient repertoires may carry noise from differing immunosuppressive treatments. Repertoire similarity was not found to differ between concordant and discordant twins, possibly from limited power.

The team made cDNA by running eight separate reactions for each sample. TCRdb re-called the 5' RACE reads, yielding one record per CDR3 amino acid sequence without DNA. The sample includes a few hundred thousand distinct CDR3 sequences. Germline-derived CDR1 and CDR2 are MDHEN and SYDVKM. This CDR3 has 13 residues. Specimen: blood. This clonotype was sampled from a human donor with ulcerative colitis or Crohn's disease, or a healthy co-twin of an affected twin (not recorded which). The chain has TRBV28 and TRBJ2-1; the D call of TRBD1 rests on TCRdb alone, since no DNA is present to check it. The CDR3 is CASSAGTGFEQFF. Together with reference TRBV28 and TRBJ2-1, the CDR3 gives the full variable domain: DVKVTQSSRYLVKRTGEKVFLECVQDMDHENMFWYRQDPGLGLRLIYFSYDVKMKEKGDIPEGYSVSREKKERFSLILESASTNQTSMYLCASSAGTGFEQFFGPGTRLTVL.